This T cell receptor beta chain appears in the sequencing data of a study of cytomegalovirus exposure and HLA in healthy donors. In the study overall: Membership in the Caucasian-associated ancestry cluster was found for around four fifths of nearly 400 genotyped donors. Regarding the study as a whole: Sequences of the TCR beta chain were said to predict the HLA-A and HLA-B alleles of most subjects accurately. In a later analysis, the majority of CMV-associated beta chains seemingly showed HLA restriction. The presence/absence work took it that sequencing depth was about the same across donors.

This clone showed up just a few times. Antigen unknown. The study ran its PCR with 60 Vbeta and 13 Jbeta primers. Sequenced by immunoSEQ multiplex PCR; TCRdb stores in-frame clones only, minus some. The sample includes about 160,000 clones, roughly four fifths of them seen just once. From germline, CDR1 is MNHNS and CDR2 SASEGT. V was pared by 3 bases and J by 5 bases, with 5 bases of the junction left unmatched. CDR3 length: 15 amino acids. The source material was PBMCs. The TCR originated in a woman under 30 in good health and CMV-seronegative. The chain couples TRBV6-1 to TRBJ2-3; TRBD2 matches 10 bases. The CDR3 DNA is TGTGCCAGCAGTGACTCTAGCGGGAGCGTAGATACGCAGTATTTT. Encoded protein: CASSDSSGSVDTQYF.